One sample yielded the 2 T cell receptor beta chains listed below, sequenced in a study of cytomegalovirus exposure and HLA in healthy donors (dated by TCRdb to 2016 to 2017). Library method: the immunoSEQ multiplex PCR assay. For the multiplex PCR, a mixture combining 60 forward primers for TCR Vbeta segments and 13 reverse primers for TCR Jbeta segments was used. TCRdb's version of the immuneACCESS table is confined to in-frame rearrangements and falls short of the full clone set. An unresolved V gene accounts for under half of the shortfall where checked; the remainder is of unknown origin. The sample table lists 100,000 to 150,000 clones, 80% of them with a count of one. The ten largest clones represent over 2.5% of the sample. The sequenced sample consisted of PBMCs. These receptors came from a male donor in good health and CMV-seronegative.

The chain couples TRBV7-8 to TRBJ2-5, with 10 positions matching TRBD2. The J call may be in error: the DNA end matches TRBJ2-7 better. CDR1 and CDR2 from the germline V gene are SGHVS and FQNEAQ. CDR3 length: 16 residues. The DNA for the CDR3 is TGTGCCAGCAGCTTAGGGGGTCTAGCGGGAGATTACGAGCAGTACTTC. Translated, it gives CASSLGGLAGDYEQYF.

The CDR3 is CASSTGQKTGIGHF. The CDR3 DNA is TGTGCCAGTAGTACGGGACAGAAGACGGGGATTGGGCATTTT. This sequence joins TRBV19 and TRBJ1-5, with 7 bases matching TRBD1. V trimming: 4 bases; J trimming: 15 bases; junction bases outside the gene matches: 15. The CDR3 spans 14 residues. The germline CDR1 and CDR2 sequences are LNHDA and SQIVND (reference sequence).